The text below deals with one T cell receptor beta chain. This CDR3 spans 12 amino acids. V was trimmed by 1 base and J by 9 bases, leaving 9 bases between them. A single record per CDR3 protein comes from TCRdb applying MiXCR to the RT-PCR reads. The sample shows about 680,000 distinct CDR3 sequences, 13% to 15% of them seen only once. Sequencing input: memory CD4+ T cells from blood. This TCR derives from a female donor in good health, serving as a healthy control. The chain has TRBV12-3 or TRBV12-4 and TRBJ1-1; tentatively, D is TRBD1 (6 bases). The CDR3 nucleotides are TGTGCCAGCAGTTTAGACACAGGGCAAGCTTTCTTT. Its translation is CASSLDTGQAFF.